This TCR beta chain was sequenced during a study of OX40 agonist ivuxolimab in advanced cancers. Study context: The dose of intravenous ivuxolimab that patients received every 2 weeks ranged from 0.01 to 10 mg/kg.

The CDR3 contains 15 residues. Germline CDR1 and CDR2: SGHRS and YFSETQ. V lost 6 bases, J lost 4 bases, and 12 bases stayed unmatched. Measured with immunoSEQ multiplex PCR; TCRdb has only the in-frame clones, and not every one. The sample carries approximately 60,000 clones, around 84% recorded once. This sample comprised CD4+ or CD8+ T cells sorted from blood, obtained in a trial of the OX40 agonist ivuxolimab. The chain uses TRBV5-1 and TRBJ2-7; TRBD1 matches at 8 bases. This sequence originates from an adult with an advanced solid tumor such as melanoma, head and neck, liver or kidney cancer. The chain's CDR3 is CASKTTGQGKYEQYF. The CDR3 region has the DNA TGCGCCAGCAAGACGACTGGACAGGGAAAATACGAGCAGTACTTC.